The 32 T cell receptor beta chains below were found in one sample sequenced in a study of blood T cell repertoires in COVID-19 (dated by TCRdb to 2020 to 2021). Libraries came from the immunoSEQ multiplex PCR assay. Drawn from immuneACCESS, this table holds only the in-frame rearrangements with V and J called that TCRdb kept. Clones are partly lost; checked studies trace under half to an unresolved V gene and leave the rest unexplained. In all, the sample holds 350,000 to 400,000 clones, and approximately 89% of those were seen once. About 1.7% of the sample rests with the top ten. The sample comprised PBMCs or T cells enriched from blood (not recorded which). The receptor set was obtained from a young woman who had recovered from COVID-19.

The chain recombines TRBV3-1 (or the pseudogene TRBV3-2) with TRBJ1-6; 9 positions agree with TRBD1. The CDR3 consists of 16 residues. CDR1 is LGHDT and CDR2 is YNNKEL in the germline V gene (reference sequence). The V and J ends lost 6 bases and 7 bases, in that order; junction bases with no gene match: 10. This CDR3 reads CASSPSNRGRNSPLHF. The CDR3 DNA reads TGTGCCAGCAGTCCCTCAAACAGGGGGCGGAATTCACCCCTCCACTTT.

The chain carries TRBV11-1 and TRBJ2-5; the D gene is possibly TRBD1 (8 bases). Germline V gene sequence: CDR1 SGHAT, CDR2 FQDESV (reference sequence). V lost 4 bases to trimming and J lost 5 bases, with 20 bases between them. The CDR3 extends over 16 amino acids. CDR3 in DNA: TGTGCCAGCAGCTCCCGAGGACAGGGAGGGAGGGAGACCCAGTACTTC. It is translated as CASSSRGQGGRETQYF.

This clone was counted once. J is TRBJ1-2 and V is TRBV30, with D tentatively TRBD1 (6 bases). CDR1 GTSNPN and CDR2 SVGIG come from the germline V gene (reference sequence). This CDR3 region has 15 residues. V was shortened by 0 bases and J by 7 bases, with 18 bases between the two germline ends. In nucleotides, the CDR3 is TGTGCCTGGAGTGTAAAGGGGGTGGGCCGGGGTGGCTACACCTTC. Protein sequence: CAWSVKGVGRGGYTF.

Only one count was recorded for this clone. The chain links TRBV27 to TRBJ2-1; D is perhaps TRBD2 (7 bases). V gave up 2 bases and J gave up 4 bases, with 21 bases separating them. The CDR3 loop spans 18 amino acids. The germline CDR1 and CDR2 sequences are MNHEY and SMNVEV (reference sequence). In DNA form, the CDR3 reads TGTGCCAGCAGTTTACCCCTGGGGGGGCGGGGGCCTTACAATGAGCAGTTCTTC. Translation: CASSLPLGGRGPYNEQFF.

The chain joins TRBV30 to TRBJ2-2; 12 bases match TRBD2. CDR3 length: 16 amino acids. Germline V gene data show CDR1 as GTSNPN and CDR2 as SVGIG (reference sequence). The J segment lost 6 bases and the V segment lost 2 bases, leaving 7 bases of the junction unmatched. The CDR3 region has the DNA TGTGCCTGGAGTTTGACTAGCGGGAGTCCTTCCGGGGAGCTGTTTTTT. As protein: CAWSLTSGSPSGELFF.

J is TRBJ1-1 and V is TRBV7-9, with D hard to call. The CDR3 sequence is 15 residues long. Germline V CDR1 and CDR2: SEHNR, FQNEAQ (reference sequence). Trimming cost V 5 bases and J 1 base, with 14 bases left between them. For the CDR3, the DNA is TGTGCCAGCAGCATACGGGGAACCAAGAACACTGAAGCTTTCTTT. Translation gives CASSIRGTKNTEAFF.

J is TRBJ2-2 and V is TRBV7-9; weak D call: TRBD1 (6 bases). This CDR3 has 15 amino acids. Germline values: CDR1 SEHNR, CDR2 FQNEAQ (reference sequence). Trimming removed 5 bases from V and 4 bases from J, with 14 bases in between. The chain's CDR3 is CASSPDRILTGELFF. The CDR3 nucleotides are TGTGCCAGCAGCCCGGACAGAATACTCACCGGGGAGCTGTTTTTT.

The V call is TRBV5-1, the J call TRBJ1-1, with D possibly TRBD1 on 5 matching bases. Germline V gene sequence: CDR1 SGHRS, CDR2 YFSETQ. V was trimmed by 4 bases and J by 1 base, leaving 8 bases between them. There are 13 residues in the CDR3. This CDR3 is CASSQGQNTEAFF. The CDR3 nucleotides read TGCGCCAGCAGCCAAGGACAGAACACTGAAGCTTTCTTT.

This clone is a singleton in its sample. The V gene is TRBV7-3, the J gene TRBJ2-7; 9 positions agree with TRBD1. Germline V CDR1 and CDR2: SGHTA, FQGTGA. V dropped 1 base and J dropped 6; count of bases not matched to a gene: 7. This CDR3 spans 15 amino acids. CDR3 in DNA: TGTGCCAGCAGCTTAATGGGGGACAGGGCGTTCGAGCAGTACTTC. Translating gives CASSLMGDRAFEQYF.

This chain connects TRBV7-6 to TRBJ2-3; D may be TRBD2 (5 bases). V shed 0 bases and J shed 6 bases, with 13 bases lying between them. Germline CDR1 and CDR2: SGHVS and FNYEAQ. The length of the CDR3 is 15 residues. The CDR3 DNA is TGTGCCAGCAGCTTAGCGCCGAGGATAGCGGATACGCAGTATTTT. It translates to CASSLAPRIADTQYF.

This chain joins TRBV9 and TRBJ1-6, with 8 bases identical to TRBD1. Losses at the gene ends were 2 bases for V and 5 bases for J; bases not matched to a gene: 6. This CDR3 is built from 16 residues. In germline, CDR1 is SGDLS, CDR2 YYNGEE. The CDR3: CASSVSTGGNNSPLHF. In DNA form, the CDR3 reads TGTGCCAGCAGCGTTTCTACAGGGGGAAATAATTCACCCCTCCACTTT.

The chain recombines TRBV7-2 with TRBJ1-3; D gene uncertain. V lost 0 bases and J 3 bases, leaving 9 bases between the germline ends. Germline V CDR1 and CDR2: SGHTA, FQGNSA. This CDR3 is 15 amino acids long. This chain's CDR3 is CASSLALALGNTIYF. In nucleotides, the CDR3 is TGTGCCAGCAGCTTAGCTCTGGCCCTTGGAAACACCATATATTTT. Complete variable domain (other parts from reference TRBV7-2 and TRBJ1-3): GAGVSQSPSNKVTEKGKDVELRCDPISGHTALYWYRQSLGQGLEFLIYFQGNSAPDKSGLPSDRFSAERTGGSVSTLTIQRTQQEDSAVYLCASSLALALGNTIYFGEGSWLTVV.

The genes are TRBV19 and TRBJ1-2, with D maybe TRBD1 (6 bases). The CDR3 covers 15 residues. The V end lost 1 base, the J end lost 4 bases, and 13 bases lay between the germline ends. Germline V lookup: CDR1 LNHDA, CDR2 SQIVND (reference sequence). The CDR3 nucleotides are TGTGCCAGTAGTATAGTAGGACAGCACCTCTATGGCTACACCTTC. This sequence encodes CASSIVGQHLYGYTF.

The CDR3 loop reads CASSVDRYNEKLFF. CDR3 DNA: TGTGCCAGCAGCGTGGACAGATATAATGAAAAACTGTTTTTT. V usage is TRBV7-9 and J usage is TRBJ1-4; D perhaps matches TRBD1 (6 bases). CDR1 SEHNR and CDR2 FQNEAQ come from the germline V gene (reference sequence). The V end lost 5 bases, the J end lost 4 bases, and 11 bases lay between the germline ends. This CDR3 comprises 14 residues.

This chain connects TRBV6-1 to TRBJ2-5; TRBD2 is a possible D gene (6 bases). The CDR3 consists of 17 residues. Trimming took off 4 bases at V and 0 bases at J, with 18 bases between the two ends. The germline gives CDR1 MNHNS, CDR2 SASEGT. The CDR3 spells CASSVARAGTYQETQYF. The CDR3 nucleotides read TGTGCCAGCAGTGTTGCGAGGGCGGGGACGTACCAAGAGACCCAGTACTTC.

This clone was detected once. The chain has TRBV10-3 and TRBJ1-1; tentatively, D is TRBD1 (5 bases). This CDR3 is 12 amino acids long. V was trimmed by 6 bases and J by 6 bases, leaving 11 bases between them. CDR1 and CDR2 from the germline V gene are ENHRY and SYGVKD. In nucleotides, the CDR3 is TGTGCCATCAGAGTCGGGGGTTCTGAAGCTTTCTTT. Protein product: CAIRVGGSEAFF.

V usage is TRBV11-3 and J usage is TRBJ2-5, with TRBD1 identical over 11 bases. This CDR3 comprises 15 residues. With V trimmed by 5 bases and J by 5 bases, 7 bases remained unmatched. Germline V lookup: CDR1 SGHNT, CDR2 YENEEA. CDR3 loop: CASSPRDRGDETQYF. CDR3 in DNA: TGTGCCAGCAGCCCGCGGGACAGGGGGGATGAGACCCAGTACTTC.

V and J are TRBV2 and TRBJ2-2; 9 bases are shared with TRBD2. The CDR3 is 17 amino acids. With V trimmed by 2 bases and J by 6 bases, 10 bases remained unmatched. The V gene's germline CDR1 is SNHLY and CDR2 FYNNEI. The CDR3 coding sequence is TGTGCCAGCAGTGAAATCATGGGACGACTAGCGGCCGGGGAGCTGTTTTTT. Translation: CASSEIMGRLAAGELFF.

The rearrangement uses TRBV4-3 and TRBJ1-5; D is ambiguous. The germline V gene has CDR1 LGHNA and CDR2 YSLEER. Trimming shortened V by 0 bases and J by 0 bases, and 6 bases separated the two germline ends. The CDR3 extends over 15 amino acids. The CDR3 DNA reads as TGCGCCAGCAGCCAAGATAGTTATAGCAATCAGCCCCAGCATTTT. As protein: CASSQDSYSNQPQHF.

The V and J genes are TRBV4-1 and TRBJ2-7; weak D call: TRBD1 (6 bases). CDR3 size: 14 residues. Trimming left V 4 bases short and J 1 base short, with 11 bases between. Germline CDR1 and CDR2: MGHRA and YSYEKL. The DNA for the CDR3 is TGCGCCAGCAGCCGATCGACAGGATCCTACGAGCAGTACTTC. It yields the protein CASSRSTGSYEQYF.

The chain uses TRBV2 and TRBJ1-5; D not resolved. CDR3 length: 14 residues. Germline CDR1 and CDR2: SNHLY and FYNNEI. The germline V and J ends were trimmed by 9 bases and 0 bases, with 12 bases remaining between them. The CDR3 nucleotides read TGTGCCAGTAATGCGATGTCTAGCAATCAGCCCCAGCATTTT. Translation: CASNAMSSNQPQHF.

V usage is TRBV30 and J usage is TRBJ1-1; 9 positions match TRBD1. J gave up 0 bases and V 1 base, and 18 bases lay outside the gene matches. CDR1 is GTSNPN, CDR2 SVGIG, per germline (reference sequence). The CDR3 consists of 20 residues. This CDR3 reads CAWSAHVLTGGYIMNTEAFF. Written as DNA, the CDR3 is TGTGCCTGGAGTGCCCACGTACTGACAGGGGGGTATATTATGAACACTGAAGCTTTCTTT.

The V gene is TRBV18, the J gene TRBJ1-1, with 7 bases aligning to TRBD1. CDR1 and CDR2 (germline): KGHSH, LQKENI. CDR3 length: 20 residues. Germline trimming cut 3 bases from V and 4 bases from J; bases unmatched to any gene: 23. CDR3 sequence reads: CASSPRTGIRTGRGTTEAFF. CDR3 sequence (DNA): TGTGCCAGCTCACCGAGGACGGGTATTAGGACAGGTAGAGGGACCACTGAAGCTTTCTTT.

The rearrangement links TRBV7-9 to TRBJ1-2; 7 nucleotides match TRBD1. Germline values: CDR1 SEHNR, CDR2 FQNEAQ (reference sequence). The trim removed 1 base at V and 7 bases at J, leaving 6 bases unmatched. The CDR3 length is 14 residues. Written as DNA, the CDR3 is TGTGCCAGCAGCTTAGGTGGGACAGTTTCTGGCTACACCTTC. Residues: CASSLGGTVSGYTF.

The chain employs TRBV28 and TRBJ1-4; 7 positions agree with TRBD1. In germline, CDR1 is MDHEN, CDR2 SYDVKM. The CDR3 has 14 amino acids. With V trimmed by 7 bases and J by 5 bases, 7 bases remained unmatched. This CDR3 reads CASTLQGMNEKLFF. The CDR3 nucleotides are TGTGCCAGCACCCTACAGGGGATGAATGAAAAACTGTTTTTT.

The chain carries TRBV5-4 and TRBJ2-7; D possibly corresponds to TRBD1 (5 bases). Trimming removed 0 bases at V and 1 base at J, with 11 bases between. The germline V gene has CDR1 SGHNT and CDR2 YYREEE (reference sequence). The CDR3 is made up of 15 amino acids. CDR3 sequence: CASSLEAGLSYEQYF. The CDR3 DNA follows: TGTGCCAGCAGCTTGGAGGCAGGGCTATCCTACGAGCAGTACTTC.

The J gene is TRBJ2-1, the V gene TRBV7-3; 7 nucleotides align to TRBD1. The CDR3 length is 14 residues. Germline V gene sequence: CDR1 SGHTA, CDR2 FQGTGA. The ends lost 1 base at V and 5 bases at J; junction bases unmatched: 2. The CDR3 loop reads CASSLMGQNNEQFF. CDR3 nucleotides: TGTGCCAGCAGCTTAATGGGACAGAACAATGAGCAGTTCTTC. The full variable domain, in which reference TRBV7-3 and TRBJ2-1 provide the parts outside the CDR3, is GAGVSQTPSNKVTEKGKYVELRCDPISGHTALYWYRQSLGQGPEFLIYFQGTGAADDSGLPNDRFFAVRPEGSVSTLKIQRTERGDSAVYLCASSLMGQNNEQFFGPGTRLTVL.

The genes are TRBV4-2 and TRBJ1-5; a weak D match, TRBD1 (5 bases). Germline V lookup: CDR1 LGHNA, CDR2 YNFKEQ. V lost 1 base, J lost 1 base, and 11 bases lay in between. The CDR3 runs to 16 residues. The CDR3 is CASSQVQEGSNQPQHF. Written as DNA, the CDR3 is TGTGCCAGCAGCCAAGTGCAGGAGGGGAGCAATCAGCCCCAGCATTTT.

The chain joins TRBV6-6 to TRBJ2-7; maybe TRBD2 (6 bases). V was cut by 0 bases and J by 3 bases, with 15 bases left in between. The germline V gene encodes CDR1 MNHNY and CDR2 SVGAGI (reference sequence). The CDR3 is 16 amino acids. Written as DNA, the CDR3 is TGTGCCAGCAGTTACTCCCTGGGGGGTTCGGGCTACGAGCAGTACTTC. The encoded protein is CASSYSLGGSGYEQYF.

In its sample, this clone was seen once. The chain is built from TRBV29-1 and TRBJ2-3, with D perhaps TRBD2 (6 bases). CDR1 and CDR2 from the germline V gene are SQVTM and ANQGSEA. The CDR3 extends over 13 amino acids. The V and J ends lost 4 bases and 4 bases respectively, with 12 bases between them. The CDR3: CSVGWRGADTQYF. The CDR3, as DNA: TGCAGCGTTGGATGGAGGGGCGCAGATACGCAGTATTTT.

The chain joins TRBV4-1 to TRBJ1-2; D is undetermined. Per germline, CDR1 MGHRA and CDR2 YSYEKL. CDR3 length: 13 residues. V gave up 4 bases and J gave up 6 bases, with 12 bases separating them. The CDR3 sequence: CASSPPVGHGYTF. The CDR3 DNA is TGCGCCAGCAGCCCCCCAGTGGGCCATGGCTACACCTTC.

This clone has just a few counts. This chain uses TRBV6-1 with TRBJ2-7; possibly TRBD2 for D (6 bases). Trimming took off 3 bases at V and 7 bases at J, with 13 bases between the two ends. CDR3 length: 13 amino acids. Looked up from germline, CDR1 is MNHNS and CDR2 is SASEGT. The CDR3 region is CASSEVWGDEQYF. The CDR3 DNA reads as TGTGCCAGCAGTGAGGTGTGGGGGGATGAGCAGTACTTC.